The text below deals with one T cell receptor beta chain. Antigen specificity is unknown. The data were produced by immunoSEQ multiplex PCR, yet TCRdb's version contains in-frame clones alone and is incomplete. The data show about 2.1 million clones, roughly 93% seen once. Naive CD8 cells lacked CD45RO and underwent positive selection for CCR7, leaving out terminally differentiated effector memory CD45RA+ cells. Trimming took 4 bases from V and 2 from J, leaving 14 bases between them. There are 15 residues in the CDR3. CDR1 is SGHVS and CDR2 is FQNEAQ in the germline V gene. This entry is derived from a study of shared clonotypes between healthy human individuals. Study context: The composition of the donors was two women and three men aged 18 to 49. Three CD4 naive, three CD4 memory, two CD8 naive and one CD8 memory plate were used per donor.

Study findings and constraints: Naive subsets tended to show greater estimated richness than memory subsets. Several donors showed sharing of about 4.6% of naive CD4 clonotypes.

The sample taken for sequencing was naive CD8+ T cells from PBMCs. This clonotype was sampled from a man in his late teens or twenties in good health. Some clones in this sample may be carry-over from other donors' samples. V gene TRBV7-8 combines with J gene TRBJ2-5; the D call may be TRBD1 or TRBD2 (6 bases each). CDR3 sequence: CASSSSEGGQETQYF. The CDR3, as DNA: TGTGCCAGCAGCTCCTCAGAAGGGGGGCAAGAGACCCAGTACTTC.